This T cell receptor beta chain was sequenced in a study of blood T cell repertoires in COVID-19. About the research overall: Sources were T cells, B-cell-depleted T cells, or PBMCs; the material itself was cDNA or gDNA.

Patients of the Seattle cohort, enrolled during active infection, were followed longitudinally. V lost 5 bases to trimming and J lost 8 bases; unmatched junction nucleotides: 5. The CDR3 extends over 13 amino acids. The V gene's germline CDR1 is MNHNS and CDR2 SASEGT. In the authors' methods: From reference gene primer amplification, estimates of nucleated cell counts were derived. Measured with immunoSEQ multiplex PCR; TCRdb has only the in-frame clones, and not every one. V, J and clone size reflect that table, while D and trimming were determined from the DNA. This sample has approximately 70,000 clones, with 65% to 85% found just once.

The sample taken for sequencing was peripheral blood. The clonotype comes from a man aged 55 to 70 with COVID-19, enrolled during active disease. V usage is TRBV6-1 and J usage is TRBJ1-2; TRBD1 matches 10 bases. CDR3 residues: CASSNRTGGGYTF. CDR3 DNA: TGTGCCAGCAGTAACAGGACAGGGGGAGGCTACACCTTC.